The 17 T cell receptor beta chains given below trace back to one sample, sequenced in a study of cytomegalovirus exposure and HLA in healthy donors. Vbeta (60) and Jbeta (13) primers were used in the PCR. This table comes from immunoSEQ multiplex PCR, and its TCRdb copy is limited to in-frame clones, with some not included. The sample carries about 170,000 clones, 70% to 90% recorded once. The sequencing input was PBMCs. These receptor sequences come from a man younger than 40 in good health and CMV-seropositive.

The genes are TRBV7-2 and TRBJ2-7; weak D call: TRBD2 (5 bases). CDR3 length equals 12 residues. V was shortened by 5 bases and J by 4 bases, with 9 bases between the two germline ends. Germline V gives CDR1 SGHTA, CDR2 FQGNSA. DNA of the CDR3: TGTGCCAGCAGCCGGAGGCTTTACGAGCAGTACTTC. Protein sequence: CASSRRLYEQYF.

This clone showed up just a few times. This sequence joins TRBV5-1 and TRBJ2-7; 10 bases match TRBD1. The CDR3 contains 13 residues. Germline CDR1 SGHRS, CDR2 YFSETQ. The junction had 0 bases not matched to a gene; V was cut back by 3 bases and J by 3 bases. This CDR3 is CASSWTGGYEQYF. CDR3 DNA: TGCGCCAGCAGCTGGACAGGGGGCTACGAGCAGTACTTC.

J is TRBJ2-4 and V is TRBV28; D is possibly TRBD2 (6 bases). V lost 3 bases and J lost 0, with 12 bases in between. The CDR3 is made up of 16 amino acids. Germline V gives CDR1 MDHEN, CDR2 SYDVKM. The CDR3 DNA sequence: TGTGCCAGCAGTTTCGGGGGAATCCTAGCCAAAAACATTCAGTACTTC. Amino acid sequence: CASSFGGILAKNIQYF.

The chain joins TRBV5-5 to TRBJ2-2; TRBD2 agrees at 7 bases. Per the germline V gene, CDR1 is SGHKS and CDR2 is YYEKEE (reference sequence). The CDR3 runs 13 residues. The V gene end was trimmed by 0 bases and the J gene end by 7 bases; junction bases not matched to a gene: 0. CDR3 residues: CASSLGTSGELFF. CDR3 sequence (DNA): TGTGCCAGCAGCTTGGGGACTAGCGGGGAGCTGTTTTTT.

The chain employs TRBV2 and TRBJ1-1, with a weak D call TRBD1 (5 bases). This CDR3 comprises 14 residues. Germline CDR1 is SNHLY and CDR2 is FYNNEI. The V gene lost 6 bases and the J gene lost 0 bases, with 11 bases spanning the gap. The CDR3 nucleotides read TGTGCCAGCAGAACCGACAGCATGAACACTGAAGCTTTCTTT. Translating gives CASRTDSMNTEAFF.

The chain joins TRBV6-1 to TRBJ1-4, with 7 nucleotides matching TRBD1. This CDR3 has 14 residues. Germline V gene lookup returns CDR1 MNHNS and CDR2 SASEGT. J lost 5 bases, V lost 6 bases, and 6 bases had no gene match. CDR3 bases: TGTGCCAGCAGCGGGACAGCCAAAAATGAAAAACTGTTTTTT. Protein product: CASSGTAKNEKLFF.

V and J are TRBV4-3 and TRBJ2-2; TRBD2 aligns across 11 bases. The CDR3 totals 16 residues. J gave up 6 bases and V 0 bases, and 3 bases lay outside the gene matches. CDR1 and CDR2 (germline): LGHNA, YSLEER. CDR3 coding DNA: TGCGCCAGCAGCCAAGAGCTAGCGGGAGGCCCCGGGGAGCTGTTTTTT. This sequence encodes CASSQELAGGPGELFF.

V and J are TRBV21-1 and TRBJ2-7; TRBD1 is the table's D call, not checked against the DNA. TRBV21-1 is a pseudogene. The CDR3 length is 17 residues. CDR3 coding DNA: TGTGCCAGCAGCAAATGGAAAGCCAGGGGGCCTCGGTGCGAGCAGTACGTC. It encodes CASSKWKARGPRCEQYV.

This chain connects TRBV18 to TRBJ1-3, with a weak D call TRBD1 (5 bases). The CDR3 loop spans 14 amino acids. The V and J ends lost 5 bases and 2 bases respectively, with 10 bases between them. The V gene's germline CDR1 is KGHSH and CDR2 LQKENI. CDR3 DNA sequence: TGTGCCAGCTCAAATCAGGGTACTGGAAACACCATATATTTT. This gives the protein CASSNQGTGNTIYF.

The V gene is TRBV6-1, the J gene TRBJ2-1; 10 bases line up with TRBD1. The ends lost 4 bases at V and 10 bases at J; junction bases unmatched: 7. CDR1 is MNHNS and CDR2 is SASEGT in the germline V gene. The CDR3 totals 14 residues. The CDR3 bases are TGTGCCAGCAGTGCGGGACAGGGGACAAGGGAGCAGTTCTTC. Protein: CASSAGQGTREQFF.

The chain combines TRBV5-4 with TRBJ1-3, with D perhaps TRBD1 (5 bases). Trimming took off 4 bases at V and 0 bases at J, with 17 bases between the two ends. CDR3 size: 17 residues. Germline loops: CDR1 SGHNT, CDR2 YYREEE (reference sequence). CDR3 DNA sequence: TGTGCCAGCAGCCCGGGGGGGGTCCTTACCTCTGGAAACACCATATATTTT. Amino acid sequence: CASSPGGVLTSGNTIYF.

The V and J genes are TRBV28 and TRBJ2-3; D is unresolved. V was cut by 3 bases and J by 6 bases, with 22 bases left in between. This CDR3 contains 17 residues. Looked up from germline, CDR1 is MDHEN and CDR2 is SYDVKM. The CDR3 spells CASSFLGFAEGDDTQYF. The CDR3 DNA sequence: TGTGCCAGCAGTTTTCTTGGGTTTGCGGAAGGAGACGATACGCAGTATTTT.

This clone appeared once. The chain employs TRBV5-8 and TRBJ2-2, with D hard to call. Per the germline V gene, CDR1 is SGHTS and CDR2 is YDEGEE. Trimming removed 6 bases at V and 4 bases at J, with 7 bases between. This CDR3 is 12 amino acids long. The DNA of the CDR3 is TGTGCCAGCAATCGCGTCACCGGGGAGCTGTTTTTT. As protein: CASNRVTGELFF.

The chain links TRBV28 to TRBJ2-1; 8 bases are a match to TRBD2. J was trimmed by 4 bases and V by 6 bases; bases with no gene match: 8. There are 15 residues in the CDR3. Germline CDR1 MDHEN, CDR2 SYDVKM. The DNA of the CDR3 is TGTGCCAGCAGATCCCGGACTAGCCGTTACAATGAGCAGTTCTTC. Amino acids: CASRSRTSRYNEQFF.

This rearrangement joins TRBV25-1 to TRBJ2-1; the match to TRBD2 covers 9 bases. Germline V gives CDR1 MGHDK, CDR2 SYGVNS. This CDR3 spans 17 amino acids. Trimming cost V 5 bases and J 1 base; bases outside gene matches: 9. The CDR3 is CASSRASGRFSYNEQFF. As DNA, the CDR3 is TGTGCCAGCAGTAGGGCCAGCGGGAGGTTTTCCTACAATGAGCAGTTCTTC.

CDR3 sequence (DNA): TGCGCCAGCAGCCAAGATGGACAGGGATACGAGCAGTACTTC. Amino acid sequence: CASSQDGQGYEQYF. This rearrangement joins TRBV4-3 to TRBJ2-7; 8 bases match TRBD1. The CDR3 length is 14 residues. Germline loops: CDR1 LGHNA, CDR2 YSLEER. V lost 0 bases to trimming and J lost 4 bases; unmatched junction nucleotides: 2.

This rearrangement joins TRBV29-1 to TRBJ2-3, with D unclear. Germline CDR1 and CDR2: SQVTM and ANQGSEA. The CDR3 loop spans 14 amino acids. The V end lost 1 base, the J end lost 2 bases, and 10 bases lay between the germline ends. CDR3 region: CSVEGAVDTDTQYF. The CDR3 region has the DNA TGCAGCGTTGAAGGGGCAGTCGACACAGATACGCAGTATTTT.